A single sample gave rise to the 8 T cell receptor beta chains below, sequenced in a study of blood T cells in healthy people across ages. Using a J-beta primer mix together with a sample-barcoded 5' primer, a second PCR was run for about 7 to 12 cycles. From the 5' RACE reads, TCRdb called clonotypes with MiXCR, one entry per CDR3 protein. The sample holds hundreds of thousands of distinct CDR3 sequences; 58% are singletons and the top ten take about 20%. The sample consisted of blood. The receptors derive from a man aged 30 to 39 in good health.

This clonotype came up a few times. The rearrangement links TRBV20-1 to TRBJ1-2; no definite D call. With 0 bases removed from V and 7 bases from J, the gap between germline ends came to 6 bases. The germline gives CDR1 DFQATT, CDR2 SNEGSKA (reference sequence). The CDR3 contains 11 residues. The CDR3 DNA reads TGCAGTGCTAGAGATCAGAGTGGCTACACCTTC. Translating gives CSARDQSGYTF.

The chain employs TRBV3-1 and TRBJ2-1, with 8 bases fitting TRBD1. Germline CDR1 is LGHDT and CDR2 is YNNKEL (reference sequence). This CDR3 contains 16 residues. V lost 5 bases, J lost 9 bases, and 15 bases stayed unmatched. CDR3 in amino acids: CASSGKQDRAVREQFF. DNA of the CDR3: TGTGCCAGCAGCGGGAAGCAGGACAGGGCGGTTCGTGAGCAGTTCTTC.

This clonotype was observed a few times. V usage is TRBV9 and J usage is TRBJ2-4, with 7 bases that match TRBD2. Germline assignment: CDR1 SGDLS and CDR2 YYNGEE. V lost 4 bases to trimming and J lost 13 bases; unmatched junction nucleotides: 11. CDR3 length equals 13 residues. The DNA for the CDR3 is TGTGCCAGCAGCCCCCGGGGGGAGGGAGAGCAGTACTTC. This gives the protein CASSPRGEGEQYF. Full variable domain (rest looked up from reference TRBV9 and TRBJ2-4): DSGVTQTPKHLITATGQRVTLRCSPRSGDLSVYWYQQSLDQGLQFLIQYYNGEERAKGNILERFSAQQFPDLHSELNLSSLELGDSALYFCASSPRGEGEQYFGAGTRLSVL.

V usage is TRBV3-1 and J usage is TRBJ2-1; 8 bases agree with TRBD2. With 4 bases clipped from V and 9 bases from J, the junction kept 11 bases outside the gene matches. Per the germline V gene, CDR1 is LGHDT and CDR2 is YNNKEL (reference sequence). The CDR3 is 15 amino acids. The CDR3 spells CASSPGTRGRGEQFF. As DNA, the CDR3 is TGTGCCAGCAGCCCCGGGACTAGAGGACGCGGTGAGCAGTTCTTC.

V usage is TRBV27 and J usage is TRBJ2-5; D unclear. V was pared by 9 bases and J by 0 bases, with 11 bases between. The CDR3 length is 13 residues. Germline CDR1 and CDR2: MNHEY and SMNVEV (reference sequence). The CDR3 bases are TGTGCCAGTAGTCCATCGTACCAAGAGACCCAGTACTTC. Protein sequence: CASSPSYQETQYF.

J is TRBJ2-7 and V is TRBV4-2; D uncertain. Trimming left V 0 bases short and J 8 bases short, with 5 bases between. This CDR3 comprises 11 residues. Germline V lookup: CDR1 LGHNA, CDR2 YNFKEQ. CDR3 protein: CASSQEGQQYF. CDR3 bases: TGTGCCAGCAGCCAAGAAGGACAGCAGTACTTC.

The chain employs TRBV12-3 or TRBV12-4 and TRBJ1-2; TRBD1 might be the D (5 bases). The CDR3 runs 15 residues. V was pared by 5 bases and J by 4 bases, with 17 bases between. The CDR3: CASSGGGTVSYGYTF. The CDR3 DNA sequence: TGTGCCAGCAGTGGTGGGGGGACGGTTTCCTATGGCTACACCTTC.

This clonotype appeared a few times. J is TRBJ2-1 and V is TRBV11-2; D gene uncertain. Deletions cut 1 base from V and 7 bases from J, with 8 bases between. The CDR3 spans 13 residues. CDR1 and CDR2 from the germline V gene are SGHAT and FQNNGV. The CDR3 DNA sequence: TGTGCCAGCAGCTTAGGCGTACGGAATGAGCAGTTCTTC. Translated, it gives CASSLGVRNEQFF.